The present entry profiles one T cell receptor (beta chain) with its context. The sample comes from a study of blood T cell repertoires in COVID-19. Study-wide context: Sites in the United States, Italy and Spain provided acute and convalescent COVID-19 samples.

Germline loops: CDR1 MDHEN, CDR2 SYDVKM. This CDR3 comprises 14 residues. V lost 5 bases, J lost 3 bases, and 11 bases lay in between. TCRdb's table, derived via immunoSEQ multiplex PCR, lists solely in-frame clones and lacks some. The data contain about 42,000 clones, more than 90% of them singletons. The sequence came from a man aged 65 to 79 with active COVID-19. What was sequenced was peripheral blood. The genes are TRBV28 and TRBJ2-1; tentatively, D is TRBD2 (7 bases). The CDR3 coding sequence is TGTGCCAGCAGTAGGGGGGGGAGCTACAATGAGCAGTTCTTC. It yields the protein CASSRGGSYNEQFF.